These 9 T cell receptor beta chains were sequenced from one sample in a study of vaccination effects on CD4 cells after COVID-19. Data came from immunoSEQ multiplex PCR; TCRdb stores just in-frame clones and leaves some out. The repertoire holds about 73,000 clones, around 79% seen once, with 2.5% to 3% in the top ten. Antigens of these TCRs are unknown. After expansion with viral peptide pools in the ViraFEST assay, antigen-specific CD4+ T cells were sequenced. Following 10 days of culture, CD4+ T cells were isolated. Vaccine recipients, nucleocapsid antibody negative, had no prior SARS-CoV-2 infection. Sequences were derived from CD4+ T cells from PBMCs cultured with HCoV-NL63 spike peptides, sampled before COVID-19 vaccination. The origin of the receptors is a human donor who received a COVID-19 vaccine.

On this clone itself: The same CDR3 arises from other DNA sequences in this sample as well. This chain uses TRBV6-5 with TRBJ2-2; unclear D gene. Trimming took 7 bases from V and 1 from J, leaving 7 bases between them. CDR1 is MNHEY, CDR2 SVGAGI, per germline. The CDR3 consists of 13 residues. This chain's CDR3 is CASKRQNTGELFF. The DNA of the CDR3 is TGTGCCAGCAAACGGCAGAACACCGGGGAGCTGTTTTTT.

The rearrangement joins TRBV6-1 to TRBJ1-1; tentatively, D is TRBD1 (6 bases). The CDR3 totals 15 residues. V lost 3 bases, J lost 1 base, and 12 bases lay in between. Germline values: CDR1 MNHNS, CDR2 SASEGT. CDR3 amino acids: CASSDVTGANTEAFF. CDR3 nucleotide sequence: TGTGCCAGCAGTGACGTGACAGGCGCGAACACTGAAGCTTTCTTT.

The count of this clone is one. This chain uses TRBV10-2 with TRBJ2-5; tentatively, D is TRBD2 (6 bases). Trimming pared 2 bases from V and 6 bases from J, leaving 13 bases between. The CDR3 spans 14 residues. Germline V gene sequence: CDR1 WSHSY, CDR2 SAAADI. The CDR3 spells CASSESGRGKTQYF. CDR3 in DNA: TGCGCCAGCAGTGAGAGTGGACGCGGGAAGACCCAGTACTTC.

The chain has TRBV12-3 or TRBV12-4 and TRBJ2-2; D gene uncertain. V dropped 2 bases and J dropped 6 bases, with 7 bases sitting between them. There are 13 residues in the CDR3. CDR3 in DNA: TGTGCCAGCAGTTTATCAGCCGCCGGGGAGCTGTTTTTT. It yields the protein CASSLSAAGELFF.

The chain employs TRBV11-2 and TRBJ2-2; D gene uncertain. This CDR3 has 19 residues. Germline V gene data show CDR1 as SGHAT and CDR2 as FQNNGV. V dropped 5 bases and J dropped 3 bases, with 25 bases sitting between them. CDR3 nucleotides: TGTGCCAGCAGCCCGTGGGTAGGTGGGCCTCGGCGAGACACCGGGGAGCTGTTTTTT. It yields the protein CASSPWVGGPRRDTGELFF.

The chain joins TRBV7-2 to TRBJ1-1; maybe TRBD1 (6 bases). This CDR3 comprises 15 residues. Germline CDR1 reads SGHTA; CDR2 reads FQGNSA. Deletions cut 5 bases from V and 0 bases from J, with 13 bases between. The CDR3 here is CASSPRGSLNTEAFF. The CDR3 DNA follows: TGTGCCAGCAGCCCCAGGGGCAGCCTGAACACTGAAGCTTTCTTT.

The gene calls are TRBV6-1 and TRBJ2-2, with 9 bases aligning to TRBD1. CDR1 MNHNS and CDR2 SASEGT come from the germline V gene. Losses at the gene ends were 3 bases for V and 5 bases for J; bases not matched to a gene: 7. CDR3 length: 16 amino acids. The CDR3 DNA reads TGTGCCAGCAGTGACCCTACAGGGGGCCGAACCGGGGAGCTGTTTTTT. It yields the protein CASSDPTGGRTGELFF.

The chain links TRBV12-3 or TRBV12-4 to TRBJ1-5; D not resolved. The CDR3 extends over 13 amino acids. Trimming shortened V by 4 bases and J by 5 bases, and 9 bases separated the two germline ends. Written as DNA, the CDR3 is TGTGCCAGCAGTTCCTCGCCCGATCAGCCCCAGCATTTT. As protein: CASSSSPDQPQHF.

The chain's CDR3 is CASSEGGYEQYV. The CDR3 DNA follows: TGTGCCAGCAGTGAGGGCGGTTACGAGCAGTACGTC. The J gene is TRBJ2-7, the V gene TRBV6-1; unclear D gene. The germline CDR1 and CDR2 sequences are MNHNS and SASEGT. V lost 3 bases and J lost 4, with 7 bases in between. The CDR3 length is 12 residues.